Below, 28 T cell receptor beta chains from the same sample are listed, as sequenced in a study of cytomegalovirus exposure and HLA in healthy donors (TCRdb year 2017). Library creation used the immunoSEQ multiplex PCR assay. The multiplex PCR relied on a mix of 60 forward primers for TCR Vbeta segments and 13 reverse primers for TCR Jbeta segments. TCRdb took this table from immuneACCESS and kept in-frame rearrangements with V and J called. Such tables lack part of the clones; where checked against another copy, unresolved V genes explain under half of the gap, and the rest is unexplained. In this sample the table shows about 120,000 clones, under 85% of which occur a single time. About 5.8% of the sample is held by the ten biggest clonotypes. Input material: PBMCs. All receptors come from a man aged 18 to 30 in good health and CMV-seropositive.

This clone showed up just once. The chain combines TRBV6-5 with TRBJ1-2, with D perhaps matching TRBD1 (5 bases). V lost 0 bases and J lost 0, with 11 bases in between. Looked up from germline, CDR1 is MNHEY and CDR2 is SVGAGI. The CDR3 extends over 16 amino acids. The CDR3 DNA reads TGTGCCAGCAGTTACTCGGGGGGATGGTCTAACTATGGCTACACCTTC. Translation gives CASSYSGGWSNYGYTF.

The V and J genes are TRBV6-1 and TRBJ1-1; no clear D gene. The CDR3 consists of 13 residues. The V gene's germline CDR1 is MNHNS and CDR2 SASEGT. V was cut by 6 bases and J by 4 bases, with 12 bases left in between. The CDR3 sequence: CASRTTGPTEAFF. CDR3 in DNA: TGTGCCAGCAGGACTACTGGGCCCACTGAAGCTTTCTTT.

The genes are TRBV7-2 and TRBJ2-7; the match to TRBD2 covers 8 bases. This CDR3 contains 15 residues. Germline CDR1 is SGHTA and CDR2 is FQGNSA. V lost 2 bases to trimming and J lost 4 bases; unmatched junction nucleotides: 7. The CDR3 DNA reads TGTGCCAGCAGCTTAACGAGCGGGAGTCGGTACGAGCAGTACTTC. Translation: CASSLTSGSRYEQYF.

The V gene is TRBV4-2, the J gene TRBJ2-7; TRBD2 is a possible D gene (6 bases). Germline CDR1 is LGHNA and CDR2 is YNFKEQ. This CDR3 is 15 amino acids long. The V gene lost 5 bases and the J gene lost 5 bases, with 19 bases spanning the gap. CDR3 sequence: CASSSSKSGGDEQYF. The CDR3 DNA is TGTGCCAGCAGCTCCTCAAAGTCAGGAGGGGACGAGCAGTACTTC.

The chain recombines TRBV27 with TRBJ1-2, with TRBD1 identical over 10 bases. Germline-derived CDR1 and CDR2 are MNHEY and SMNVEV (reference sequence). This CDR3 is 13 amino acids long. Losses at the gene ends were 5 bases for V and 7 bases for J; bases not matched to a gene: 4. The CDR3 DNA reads TGTGCCAGCAGTCCTGGACAGGGGGGTGGCTACACCTTC. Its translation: CASSPGQGGGYTF.

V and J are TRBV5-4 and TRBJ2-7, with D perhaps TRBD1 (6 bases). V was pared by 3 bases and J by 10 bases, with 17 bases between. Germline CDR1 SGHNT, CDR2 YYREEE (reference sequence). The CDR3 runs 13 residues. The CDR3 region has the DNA TGTGCCAGCAGCTCCTCGGACAGTTGGCGTCAGTACTTC. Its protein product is CASSSSDSWRQYF. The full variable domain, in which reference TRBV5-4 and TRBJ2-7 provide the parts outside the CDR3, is ETGVTQSPTHLIKTRGQQVTLRCSSQSGHNTVSWYQQALGQGPQFIFQYYREEENGRGNFPPRFSGLQFPNYSSELNVNALELDDSALYLCASSSSDSWRQYFGPGTRLTVT.

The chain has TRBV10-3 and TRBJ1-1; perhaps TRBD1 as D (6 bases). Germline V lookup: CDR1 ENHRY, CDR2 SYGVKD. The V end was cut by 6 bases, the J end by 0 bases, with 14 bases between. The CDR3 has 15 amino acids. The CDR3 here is CAIRPETGLNTEAFF. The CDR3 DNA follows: TGTGCCATCAGGCCTGAGACAGGACTGAACACTGAAGCTTTCTTT.

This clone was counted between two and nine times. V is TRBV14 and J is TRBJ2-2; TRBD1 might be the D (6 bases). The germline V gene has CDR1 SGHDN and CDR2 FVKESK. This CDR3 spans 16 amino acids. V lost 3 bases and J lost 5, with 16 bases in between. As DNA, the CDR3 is TGTGCCAGCAGCCAGAACAGGGATCGGATAACCGGGGAGCTGTTTTTT. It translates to CASSQNRDRITGELFF.

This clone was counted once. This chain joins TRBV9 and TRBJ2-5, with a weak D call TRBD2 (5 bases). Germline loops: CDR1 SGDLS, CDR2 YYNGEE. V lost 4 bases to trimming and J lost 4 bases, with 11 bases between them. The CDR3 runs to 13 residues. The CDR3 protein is CASSLARGETQYF. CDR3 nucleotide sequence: TGTGCCAGCAGCCTAGCACGAGGAGAGACCCAGTACTTC.

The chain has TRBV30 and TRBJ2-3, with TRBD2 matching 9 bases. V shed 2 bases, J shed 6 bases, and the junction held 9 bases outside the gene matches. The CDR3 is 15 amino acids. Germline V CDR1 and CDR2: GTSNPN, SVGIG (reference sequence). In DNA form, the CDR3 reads TGTGCCTGGAGTCACCCGGGACTAGCAGAGGATACGCAGTATTTT. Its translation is CAWSHPGLAEDTQYF.

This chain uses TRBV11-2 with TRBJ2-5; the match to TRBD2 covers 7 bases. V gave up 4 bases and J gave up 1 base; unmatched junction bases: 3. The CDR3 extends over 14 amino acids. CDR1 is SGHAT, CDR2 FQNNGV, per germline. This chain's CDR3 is CASSSQRGQETQYF. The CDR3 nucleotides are TGTGCCAGCAGCTCCCAGCGGGGCCAAGAGACCCAGTACTTC. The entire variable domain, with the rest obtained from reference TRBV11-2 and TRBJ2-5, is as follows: EAGVAQSPRYKIIEKRQSVAFWCNPISGHATLYWYQQILGQGPKLLIQFQNNGVVDDSQLPKDRFSAERLKGVDSTLKIQPAKLEDSAVYLCASSSQRGQETQYFGPGTRLLVL.

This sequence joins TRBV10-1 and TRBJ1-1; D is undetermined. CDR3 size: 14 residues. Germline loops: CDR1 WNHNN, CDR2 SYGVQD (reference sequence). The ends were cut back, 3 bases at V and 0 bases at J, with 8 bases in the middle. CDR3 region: CASSDGVMNTEAFF. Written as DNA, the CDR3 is TGCGCCAGCAGTGATGGAGTAATGAACACTGAAGCTTTCTTT.

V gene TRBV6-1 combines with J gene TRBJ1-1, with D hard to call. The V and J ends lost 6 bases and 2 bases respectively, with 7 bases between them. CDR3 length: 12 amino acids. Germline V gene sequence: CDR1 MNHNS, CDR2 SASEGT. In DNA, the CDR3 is TGTGCCAGCAGAAGACTTAACACTGAAGCTTTCTTT. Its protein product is CASRRLNTEAFF.

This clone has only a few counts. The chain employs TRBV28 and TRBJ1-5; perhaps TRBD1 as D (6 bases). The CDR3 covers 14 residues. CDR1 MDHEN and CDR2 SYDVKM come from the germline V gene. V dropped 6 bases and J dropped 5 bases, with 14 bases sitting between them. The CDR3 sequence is CASRIAGAHQPQHF. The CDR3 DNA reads TGTGCCAGCAGGATCGCGGGGGCCCATCAGCCCCAGCATTTT.

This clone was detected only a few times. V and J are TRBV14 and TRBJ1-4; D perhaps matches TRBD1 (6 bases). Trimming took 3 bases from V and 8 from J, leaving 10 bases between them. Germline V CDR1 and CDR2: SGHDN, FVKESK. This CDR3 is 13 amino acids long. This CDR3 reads CASSHGGREKLFF. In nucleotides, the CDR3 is TGTGCCAGCAGCCATGGGGGCCGGGAAAAACTGTTTTTT.

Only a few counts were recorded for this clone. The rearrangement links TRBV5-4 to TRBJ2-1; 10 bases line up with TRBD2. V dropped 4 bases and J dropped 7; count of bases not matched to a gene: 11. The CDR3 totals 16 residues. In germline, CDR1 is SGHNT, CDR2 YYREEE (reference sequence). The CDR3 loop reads CASSQFLAGDRNEQFF. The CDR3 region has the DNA TGTGCCAGCAGCCAATTCCTAGCGGGAGATAGGAATGAGCAGTTCTTC.

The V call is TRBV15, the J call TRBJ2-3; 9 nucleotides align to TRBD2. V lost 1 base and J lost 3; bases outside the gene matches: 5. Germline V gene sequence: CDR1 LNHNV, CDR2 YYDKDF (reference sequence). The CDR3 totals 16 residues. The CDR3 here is CATSRVRSGGTDTQYF. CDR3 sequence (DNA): TGTGCCACCAGCAGAGTCCGTAGCGGGGGAACAGATACGCAGTATTTT.

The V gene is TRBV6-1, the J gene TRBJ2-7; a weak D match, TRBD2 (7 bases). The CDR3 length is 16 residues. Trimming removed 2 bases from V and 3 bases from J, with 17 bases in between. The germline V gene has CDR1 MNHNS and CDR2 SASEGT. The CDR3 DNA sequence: TGTGCCAGCAGTGAATGGGGGAGGGACAACTACTACGAGCAGTACTTC. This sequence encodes CASSEWGRDNYYEQYF.

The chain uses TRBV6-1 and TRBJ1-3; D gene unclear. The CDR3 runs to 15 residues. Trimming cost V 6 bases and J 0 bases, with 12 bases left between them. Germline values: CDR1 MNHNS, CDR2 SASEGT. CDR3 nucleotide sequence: TGTGCCAGCAGATCGGCAAGACTCTCTGGAAACACCATATATTTT. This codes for CASRSARLSGNTIYF.

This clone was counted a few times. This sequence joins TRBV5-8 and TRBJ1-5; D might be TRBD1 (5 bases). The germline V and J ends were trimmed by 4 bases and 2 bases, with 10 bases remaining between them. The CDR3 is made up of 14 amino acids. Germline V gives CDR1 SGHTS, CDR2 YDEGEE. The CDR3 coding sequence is TGTGCCAGCAGCCTCCGGGGGGGCAATCAGCCCCAGCATTTT. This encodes CASSLRGGNQPQHF.

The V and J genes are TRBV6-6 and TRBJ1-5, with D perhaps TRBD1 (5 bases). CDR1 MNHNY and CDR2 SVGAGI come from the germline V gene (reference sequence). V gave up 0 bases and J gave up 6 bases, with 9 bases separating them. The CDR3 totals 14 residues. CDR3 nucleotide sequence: TGTGCCAGCAGTTACTCGGGGGAGGGTCAGCCCCAGCATTTT. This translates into CASSYSGEGQPQHF.

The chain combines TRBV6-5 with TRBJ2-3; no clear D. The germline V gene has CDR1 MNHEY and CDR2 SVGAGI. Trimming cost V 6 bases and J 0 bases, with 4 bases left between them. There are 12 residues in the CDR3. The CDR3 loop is CASRASTDTQYF. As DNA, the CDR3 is TGTGCCAGCAGGGCTAGCACAGATACGCAGTATTTT.

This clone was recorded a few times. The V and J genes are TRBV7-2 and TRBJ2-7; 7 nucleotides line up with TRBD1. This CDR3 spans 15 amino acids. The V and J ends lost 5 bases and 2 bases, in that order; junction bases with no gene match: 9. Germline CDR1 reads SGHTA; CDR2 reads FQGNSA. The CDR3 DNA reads TGTGCCAGCAGCGGAACCGGGACAGTGCCCTACGAGCAGTACTTC. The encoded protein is CASSGTGTVPYEQYF.

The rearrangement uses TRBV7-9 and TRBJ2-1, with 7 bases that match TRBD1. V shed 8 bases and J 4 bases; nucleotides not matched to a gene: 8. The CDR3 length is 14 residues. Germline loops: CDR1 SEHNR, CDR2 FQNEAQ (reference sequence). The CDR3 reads CASGDSIKYNEQFF. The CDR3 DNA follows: TGTGCCAGCGGGGACAGTATCAAGTACAATGAGCAGTTCTTC.

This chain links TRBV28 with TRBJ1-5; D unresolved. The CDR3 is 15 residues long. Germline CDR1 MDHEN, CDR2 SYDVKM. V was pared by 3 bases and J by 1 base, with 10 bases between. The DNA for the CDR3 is TGTGCCAGCAGTTTGTTAGGGAGAAGCAATCAGCCCCAGCATTTT. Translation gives CASSLLGRSNQPQHF.

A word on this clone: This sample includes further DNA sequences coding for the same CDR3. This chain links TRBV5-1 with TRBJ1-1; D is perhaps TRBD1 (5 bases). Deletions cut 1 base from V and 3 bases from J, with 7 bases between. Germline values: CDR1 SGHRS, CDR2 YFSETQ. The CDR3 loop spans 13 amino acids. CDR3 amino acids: CASSLQGDTEAFF. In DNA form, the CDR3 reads TGCGCCAGCAGCTTGCAGGGTGACACTGAAGCTTTCTTT.

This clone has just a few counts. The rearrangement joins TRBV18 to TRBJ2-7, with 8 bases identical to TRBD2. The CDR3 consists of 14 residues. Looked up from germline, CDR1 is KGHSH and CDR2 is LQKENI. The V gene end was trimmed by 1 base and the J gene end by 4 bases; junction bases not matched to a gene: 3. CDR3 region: CASSPQASGYEQYF. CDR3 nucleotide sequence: TGTGCCAGCTCACCACAGGCTAGCGGGTACGAGCAGTACTTC.

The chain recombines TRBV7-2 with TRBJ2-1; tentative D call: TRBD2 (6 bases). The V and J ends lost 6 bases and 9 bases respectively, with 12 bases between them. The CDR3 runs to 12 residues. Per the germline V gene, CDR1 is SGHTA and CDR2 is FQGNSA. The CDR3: CASSWRGGEQFF. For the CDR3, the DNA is TGTGCCAGCAGTTGGAGGGGCGGTGAGCAGTTCTTC.